Within the sample, the clone carrying this T cell receptor beta chain is medium-sized (0.01 to 0.1%). The data derive from a study of blood T cell repertoires in COVID-19. Overall study: Collection of acute and convalescent COVID-19 samples took place in the United States, Italy and Spain.

Some clones are missing from TCRdb's copy, which holds only in-frame ones; the method was immunoSEQ multiplex PCR. The repertoire holds under 30,000 clones, with 83% as singletons. CDR1 and CDR2 from the germline V gene are MNHNY and SVGAGI (reference sequence). J was trimmed by 9 bases and V by 6 bases; bases with no gene match: 5. This CDR3 comprises 13 residues. Sample: peripheral blood. This sequence originates from a human donor in a cohort sampled during active COVID-19. The chain employs TRBV6-6 and TRBJ2-1; 10 bases line up with TRBD1. In DNA, the CDR3 is TGTGCCAGCAGCCCGACAGGGGGCACTGAGCAGTTCTTC. Translating gives CASSPTGGTEQFF.